Listed here are 19 T cell receptor beta chains from one sample, sequenced in a study of shared clonotypes between healthy human individuals. TCRdb's table, derived via immunoSEQ multiplex PCR, lists solely in-frame clones and lacks some. This sample has a few million clones, with 90% to 95% found just once. Source material: naive CD4+ T cells from PBMCs. Subset here: CD45RA+ positively selected. The receptors originated from a young man in good health. Some clones in this sample may be carry-over from other donors' samples.

The chain combines TRBV9 with TRBJ1-2, with TRBD1 matching 7 bases. The CDR3 sequence is 15 residues long. Germline lookup yields CDR1 SGDLS and CDR2 YYNGEE. Trimming removed 0 bases from V and 7 bases from J; junction bases left unmatched: 9. CDR3 sequence (DNA): TGTGCCAGCAGCGTAGTTGGAGGGGGCGGTGGTGGCTACACCTTC. Residues: CASSVVGGGGGGYTF. The variable domain in full, completed from reference TRBV9 and TRBJ1-2, reads DSGVTQTPKHLITATGQRVTLRCSPRSGDLSVYWYQQSLDQGLQFLIQYYNGEERAKGNILERFSAQQFPDLHSELNLSSLELGDSALYFCASSVVGGGGGGYTFGSGTRLTVV.

For this clone: Other DNA sequences in the sample encode the same CDR3. The gene calls are TRBV6-5 and TRBJ2-7, with TRBD1 identical over 8 bases. The germline CDR1 and CDR2 sequences are MNHEY and SVGAGI. This CDR3 has 14 residues. The J segment lost 2 bases and the V segment lost 6 bases, leaving 6 bases of the junction unmatched. The CDR3 DNA follows: TGTGCCAGCAGCTACGACAGGGGCCCCTACGAGCAGTACTTC. The encoded protein is CASSYDRGPYEQYF.

The sample holds one count of this clone. The same CDR3 is also encoded by other DNA sequences in this sample. V is TRBV18 and J is TRBJ2-7; 8 bases are shared with TRBD1. The CDR3 loop spans 13 amino acids. V shed 6 bases, J shed 2 bases, and the junction held 3 bases outside the gene matches. Per the germline V gene, CDR1 is KGHSH and CDR2 is LQKENI. The DNA of the CDR3 is TGTGCCAGCTCGCAGGGGGCCCCCTACGAGCAGTACTTC. This codes for CASSQGAPYEQYF.

This clone was counted once. The rearrangement joins TRBV30 to TRBJ2-5; weak D call: TRBD2 (5 bases). Germline V gene lookup returns CDR1 GTSNPN and CDR2 SVGIG (reference sequence). The CDR3 totals 16 residues. Trimming cost V 0 bases and J 4 bases, with 18 bases left between them. The CDR3: CAWSVLGAAEGETQYF. The DNA for the CDR3 is TGTGCCTGGAGTGTACTTGGAGCGGCCGAGGGAGAGACCCAGTACTTC.

Details on this clone: An end of the junction differs from the germline gene, which may be a read error. V usage is TRBV5-1 and J usage is TRBJ1-2, with D perhaps matching TRBD1 (6 bases). This CDR3 is built from 15 residues. CDR1 and CDR2 (germline): SGHRS, YFSETQ. The CDR3 here is CASSLAYTGRVWYTF. Here the CDR3 DNA reads TGTGCCAGCAGCTTGGCCTACACAGGGAGAGTATGGTACACCTTC.

V and J are TRBV29-1 and TRBJ2-5, with D unclear. The CDR3 runs to 12 residues. Germline V CDR1 and CDR2: SQVTM, ANQGSEA. V was shortened by 1 base and J by 5 bases, with 8 bases between the two germline ends. In DNA, the CDR3 is TGCAGCGTTGAAGCGGGTGCGGAGACCCAGTACTTC. Its protein product is CSVEAGAETQYF.

This chain joins TRBV28 and TRBJ1-5; D is unclear. The CDR3 length is 16 residues. Germline V lookup: CDR1 MDHEN, CDR2 SYDVKM. Trimming cost V 4 bases and J 1 base, with 14 bases left between them. The CDR3 reads CASSSGGQVSNQPQHF. As DNA, the CDR3 is TGTGCCAGCAGTTCGGGAGGGCAAGTAAGCAATCAGCCCCAGCATTTT.

Comments on this clone: Other DNA sequences in the sample encode the same CDR3. The chain joins TRBV29-1 to TRBJ2-7, with D unresolved. Germline V lookup: CDR1 SQVTM, CDR2 ANQGSEA. With 3 bases removed from V and 0 bases from J, the gap between germline ends came to 6 bases. The CDR3 contains 12 residues. The chain's CDR3 is CSVESPSYEQYF. CDR3 DNA sequence: TGCAGCGTTGAGTCGCCCTCCTACGAGCAGTACTTC.

This chain connects TRBV7-9 to TRBJ2-7, with 10 bases lining up with TRBD2. The CDR3 covers 14 residues. The ends lost 1 base at V and 5 bases at J; junction bases unmatched: 2. CDR1 and CDR2 from the germline V gene are SEHNR and FQNEAQ (reference sequence). Written as DNA, the CDR3 is TGTGCCAGCAGCTTAGAAGCGGGAGGGAACGAGCAGTACTTC. This gives the protein CASSLEAGGNEQYF.

The DNA for the CDR3 is TGTGCCAGCAGCTCGCAGGGGGCGGGTAGCGAGCAGTACTTC. Its protein product is CASSSQGAGSEQYF. V gene TRBV7-8 combines with J gene TRBJ2-7; 8 bases map to TRBD1. The trim removed 4 bases at V and 6 bases at J, leaving 8 bases unmatched. Germline V gene sequence: CDR1 SGHVS, CDR2 FQNEAQ. This CDR3 has 14 residues.

The J gene is TRBJ1-1, the V gene TRBV28; D is possibly TRBD1 (6 bases). The CDR3 sequence is 15 residues long. V lost 0 bases and J 1 base, leaving 9 bases between the germline ends. Germline V gives CDR1 MDHEN, CDR2 SYDVKM. The CDR3: CASSLWRGGNTEAFF. The CDR3 coding sequence is TGTGCCAGCAGTTTATGGCGAGGGGGGAACACTGAAGCTTTCTTT.

The count of this clone is one. The chain carries TRBV7-3 and TRBJ2-3, with 7 bases that match TRBD1. The CDR3 sequence is 15 residues long. Germline CDR1 SGHTA, CDR2 FQGTGA. The trim removed 2 bases at V and 4 bases at J, leaving 6 bases unmatched. The DNA of the CDR3 is TGTGCCAGCAGCTTACTGGGTCAGGGGGCAGATACGCAGTATTTT. It yields the protein CASSLLGQGADTQYF.

The chain employs TRBV5-8 and TRBJ2-2, with unresolved D. V gave up 4 bases and J gave up 1 base, with 2 bases separating them. This CDR3 comprises 12 residues. The germline gives CDR1 SGHTS, CDR2 YDEGEE. The CDR3 loop is CASSRNTGELFF. Here the CDR3 DNA reads TGTGCCAGCAGCCGGAACACCGGGGAGCTGTTTTTT.

This chain joins TRBV14 and TRBJ2-7; D uncertain. Germline-derived CDR1 and CDR2 are SGHDN and FVKESK. The length of the CDR3 is 15 residues. Trimming took 1 base from V and 4 from J, leaving 14 bases between them. CDR3 amino acids: CASSQGEARWYEQYF. CDR3 DNA: TGTGCCAGCAGCCAAGGAGAGGCGAGGTGGTACGAGCAGTACTTC. Based on the CDR3 plus reference TRBV14 and TRBJ2-7, the full variable domain is EAGVTQFPSHSVIEKGQTVTLRCDPISGHDNLYWYRRVMGKEIKFLLHFVKESKQDESGMPNNRFLAERTGGTYSTLKVQPAELEDSGVYFCASSQGEARWYEQYFGPGTRLTVT.

This sequence joins TRBV2 and TRBJ2-1, with 8 bases identical to TRBD1. Germline CDR1 and CDR2: SNHLY and FYNNEI. After removal of 6 bases from V and 8 bases from J, the junction contained 6 bases not matched to a gene. The length of the CDR3 is 13 residues. The CDR3 sequence: CASRINRGDEQFF. The CDR3 coding sequence is TGTGCCAGCAGGATAAACAGGGGGGATGAGCAGTTCTTC.

The chain couples TRBV28 to TRBJ1-5, with TRBD1 identical over 7 bases. CDR1 is MDHEN, CDR2 SYDVKM, per germline. V was pared by 2 bases and J by 3 bases, with 1 base of the junction left unmatched. The CDR3 consists of 14 residues. The CDR3 region is CASSLDRVNQPQHF. For the CDR3, the DNA is TGTGCCAGCAGTTTAGACAGGGTCAATCAGCCCCAGCATTTT.

A single count supports this clone. V is TRBV15 and J is TRBJ2-5; 8 bases agree with TRBD1. V gave up 3 bases and J gave up 3 bases; unmatched junction bases: 3. Germline V gene data show CDR1 as LNHNV and CDR2 as YYDKDF (reference sequence). The CDR3 totals 14 residues. The CDR3 reads CATSSWTGKETQYF. CDR3 DNA sequence: TGTGCCACCAGCAGCTGGACAGGGAAAGAGACCCAGTACTTC.

This clone was detected once. The chain is built from TRBV27 and TRBJ2-1; D gene unclear. The CDR3 sequence is 14 residues long. The germline CDR1 and CDR2 sequences are MNHEY and SMNVEV (reference sequence). Trimming cost V 3 bases and J 6 bases, with 12 bases left between them. The CDR3 reads CASSFKLESNEQFF. The CDR3 nucleotides read TGTGCCAGCAGTTTCAAATTAGAGAGCAATGAGCAGTTCTTC.

The J gene is TRBJ2-1, the V gene TRBV7-2, with D possibly being TRBD2 (6 bases). V lost 5 bases and J 4 bases, leaving 15 bases between the germline ends. The CDR3 runs to 15 residues. Per the germline V gene, CDR1 is SGHTA and CDR2 is FQGNSA. The CDR3 DNA follows: TGTGCCAGCAGCACCCACCTCGGGAGTTACAATGAGCAGTTCTTC. Residues: CASSTHLGSYNEQFF.